The clone carrying this T cell receptor (beta chain) is deemed medium-sized. Its antigen is unknown. The same CDR3 also results from other DNA sequences found in this sample. Vbeta (60) and Jbeta (13) primers were used in the PCR. The assay was immunoSEQ multiplex PCR, and TCRdb's table has in-frame clones only and misses some. The data contain about 130,000 clones, approximately 84% of them seen just once; the ten biggest clones take up about 1.8%. Germline loops: CDR1 SEHNR, CDR2 FQNEAQ (reference sequence). The V and J ends lost 3 bases and 1 base respectively, with 12 bases between them. CDR3 length equals 15 residues. The data were obtained in a study of cytomegalovirus exposure and HLA in healthy donors. Study-level results: There were under 200 TCR beta chains listed as cytomegalovirus-associated.

Sequencing was performed on PBMCs. The chain recombines TRBV7-9 with TRBJ1-1; D is unresolved. This clonotype was obtained from a woman in her forties in good health and CMV-seronegative. DNA of the CDR3: TGTGCCAGCAGCTTCTCTCGCGGCGGGAACACTGAAGCTTTCTTT. Translation: CASSFSRGGNTEAFF.